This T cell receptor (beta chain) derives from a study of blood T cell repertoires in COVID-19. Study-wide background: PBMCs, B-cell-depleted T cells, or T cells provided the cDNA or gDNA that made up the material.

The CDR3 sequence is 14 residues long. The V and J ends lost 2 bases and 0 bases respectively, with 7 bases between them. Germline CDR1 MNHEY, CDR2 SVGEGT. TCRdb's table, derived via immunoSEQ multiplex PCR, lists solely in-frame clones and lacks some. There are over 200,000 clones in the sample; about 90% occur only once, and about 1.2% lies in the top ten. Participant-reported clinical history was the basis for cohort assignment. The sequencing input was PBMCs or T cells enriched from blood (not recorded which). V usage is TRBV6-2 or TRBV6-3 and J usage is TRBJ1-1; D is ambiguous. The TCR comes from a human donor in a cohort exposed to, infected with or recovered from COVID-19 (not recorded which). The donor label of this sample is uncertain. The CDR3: CASSYGGLNTEAFF. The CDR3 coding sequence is TGTGCCAGCAGTTACGGAGGCTTGAACACTGAAGCTTTCTTT.